A single sample gave rise to the 13 T cell receptor beta chains below, sequenced in a study of T cells in Graves' hyperthyroidism and ophthalmopathy. Amplified regions were TCR beta CDR3 sequences from RNA transcripts. In the first-round RT-PCR of the TCR CDR3, the HTBI primer set was used. One entry per CDR3 protein results from TCRdb running MiXCR on the multiplex PCR reads. The data show nearly 750,000 distinct CDR3 sequences, roughly 32% seen once. Sequencing was carried out using blood. The source of these receptors is a woman aged 35 to 49 with Graves' hyperthyroidism.

This chain uses TRBV7-2 with TRBJ2-5, with 12 bases fitting TRBD2. V dropped 5 bases and J dropped 5; count of bases not matched to a gene: 6. Looked up from germline, CDR1 is SGHTA and CDR2 is FQGNSA. The CDR3 runs to 15 residues. The CDR3 DNA reads TGTGCCAGCAGCGCAACAACTAGCGGGGGGGAGACCCAGTACTTC. This gives the protein CASSATTSGGETQYF.

Only a few counts were recorded for this clonotype. The CDR3 protein is CASSRRGATYEQYF. CDR3 DNA sequence: TGTGCCAGCAGTCGCCGCGGGGCCACCTACGAGCAGTACTTC. This chain connects TRBV7-2 to TRBJ2-7; D is perhaps TRBD2 (6 bases). This CDR3 comprises 14 residues. Germline lookup yields CDR1 SGHTA and CDR2 FQGNSA. V was clipped by 6 bases and J by 2 bases, with 14 bases between them.

The CDR3 bases are TGTGCCAGCAGCTTAACCCCCGTCCTAGATACGCAGTATTTT. Its translation is CASSLTPVLDTQYF. This rearrangement joins TRBV7-3 to TRBJ2-3; D remains ambiguous. This CDR3 contains 14 residues. In germline, CDR1 is SGHTA, CDR2 FQGTGA. V lost 0 bases and J 5 bases, leaving 9 bases between the germline ends.

There are many counts of this clonotype. The J gene is TRBJ2-7, the V gene TRBV29-1; D is possibly TRBD1 or TRBD2 (5 bases each). Germline CDR1 SQVTM, CDR2 ANQGSEA. The CDR3 spans 13 residues. The V end lost 3 bases, the J end lost 2 bases, and 11 bases lay between the germline ends. The CDR3, as DNA: TGCAGCGTTGAGGGGACGACGACCTACGAGCAGTACTTC. Translating it yields CSVEGTTTYEQYF.

The CDR3 region has the DNA TGCAGTGCTAGGCTGACGAACACCGGGGAGCTGTTTTTT. This gives the protein CSARLTNTGELFF. This rearrangement joins TRBV20-1 to TRBJ2-2; D not certain. In germline, CDR1 is DFQATT, CDR2 SNEGSKA (reference sequence). This CDR3 is built from 13 residues. Trimming removed 3 bases at V and 0 bases at J, with 5 bases between.

This clonotype was counted ten times or more. The gene calls are TRBV7-9 and TRBJ2-5; D not certain. CDR1 and CDR2 from the germline V gene are SEHNR and FQNEAQ (reference sequence). V was shortened by 4 bases and J by 4 bases, with 16 bases between the two germline ends. This CDR3 comprises 15 residues. CDR3: CASSSGWSIGETQYF. The CDR3 DNA follows: TGTGCCAGCAGCTCCGGTTGGAGTATAGGAGAGACCCAGTACTTC.

The genes are TRBV28 and TRBJ2-5; D ambiguous. CDR1 MDHEN and CDR2 SYDVKM come from the germline V gene. This CDR3 has 13 amino acids. V gave up 3 bases and J gave up 5 bases, with 10 bases separating them. Here the CDR3 reads CASSFMGWETQYF. DNA of the CDR3: TGTGCCAGCAGTTTTATGGGGTGGGAGACCCAGTACTTC.

J is TRBJ1-1 and V is TRBV10-3; the D gene is possibly TRBD1 (6 bases). The CDR3 sequence is 17 residues long. V was pared by 7 bases and J by 5 bases, with 26 bases between. Germline CDR1 is ENHRY and CDR2 is SYGVKD. This chain's CDR3 is CAINDDRSGLFGTEAFF. The CDR3 nucleotides are TGTGCCATCAACGATGACAGGTCGGGTTTGTTCGGAACTGAAGCTTTCTTT.

The genes are TRBV5-1 and TRBJ1-1, with TRBD1 matching 8 bases. Looked up from germline, CDR1 is SGHRS and CDR2 is YFSETQ. V dropped 4 bases and J dropped 10; count of bases not matched to a gene: 6. There are 12 residues in the CDR3. The CDR3 DNA follows: TGCGCCAGCAGCCCCGGACAGGGTGCAGCTTTCTTT. Protein product: CASSPGQGAAFF.

Worth noting for this clonotype: A junction end diverges from the germline sequence, so it may reflect a read error. The CDR3 reads CASSSEVSTNEKLLF. CDR3 sequence (DNA): TGTGCCAGCAGCTCAGAGGTATCAACTAATGAAAAACTGCTTTTT. The J gene is TRBJ1-4, the V gene TRBV7-9; D unresolved. CDR3 size: 15 residues. Germline loops: CDR1 SEHNR, CDR2 FQNEAQ (reference sequence).

This clonotype showed up just a few times. The chain uses TRBV6-5 and TRBJ2-7; D is possibly TRBD2 (5 bases). The CDR3 contains 14 residues. V was shortened by 6 bases and J by 0 bases, with 12 bases between the two germline ends. Germline V gene lookup returns CDR1 MNHEY and CDR2 SVGAGI. The CDR3 loop reads CASSTGEISYEQYF. CDR3 bases: TGTGCCAGCAGCACCGGGGAGATCTCCTACGAGCAGTACTTC.

Details on this clonotype: An end of the junction does not agree with germline; a read error may underlie this. J is TRBJ1-5 and V is TRBV4-3, with D maybe TRBD1 (5 bases). The V gene's germline CDR1 is LGHNA and CDR2 YSLEER. The CDR3 covers 15 residues. The CDR3: CAGSQDTGGNQPQHF. CDR3 DNA: TGCGCCGGCAGCCAAGATACGGGGGGTAATCAGCCCCAGCATTTT.

This rearrangement joins TRBV5-6 to TRBJ1-1; TRBD1 aligns across 12 bases. The V and J ends lost 4 bases and 10 bases, in that order; junction bases with no gene match: 14. Germline CDR1 SGHDT, CDR2 YYEEEE. The CDR3 has 16 residues. The CDR3 DNA sequence: TGTGCCAGCAGCCTTCTGACGGGACAGGGGGCAGACGGAGCTTTCTTT. This codes for CASSLLTGQGADGAFF. The full variable domain, its missing parts supplied by reference TRBV5-6 and TRBJ1-1, is DAGVTQSPTHLIKTRGQQVTLRCSPKSGHDTVSWYQQALGQGPQFIFQYYEEEERQRGNFPDRFSGHQFPNYSSELNVNALLLGDSALYLCASSLLTGQGADGAFFGQGTRLTVV.